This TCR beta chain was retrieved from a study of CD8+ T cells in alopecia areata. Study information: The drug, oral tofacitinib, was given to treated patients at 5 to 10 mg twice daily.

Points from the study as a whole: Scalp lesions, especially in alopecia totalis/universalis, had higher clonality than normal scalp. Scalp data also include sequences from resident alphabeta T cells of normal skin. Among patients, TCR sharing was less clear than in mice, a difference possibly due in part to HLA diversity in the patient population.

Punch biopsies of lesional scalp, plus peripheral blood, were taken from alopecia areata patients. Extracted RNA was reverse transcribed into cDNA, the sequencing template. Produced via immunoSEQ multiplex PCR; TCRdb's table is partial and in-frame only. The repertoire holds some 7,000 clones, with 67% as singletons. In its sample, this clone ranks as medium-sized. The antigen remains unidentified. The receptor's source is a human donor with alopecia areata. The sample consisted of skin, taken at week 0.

The CDR3 here is CASSLVGEGVTEAFF. CDR3 DNA sequence: TGTGCCAGCAGCTTGGTAGGGGAGGGGGTCACTGAAGCTTTCTTT. The chain uses TRBV5-4 and TRBJ1-1; D perhaps matches TRBD1 (6 bases). Between the trimmed V and J ends, which lost 0 bases and 4 bases, there was a span of 13 bases. Germline V gene data show CDR1 as SGHNT and CDR2 as YYREEE (reference sequence). The CDR3 totals 15 residues.